This TCR beta chain is drawn from a study of T cell responses to AZD1222 COVID-19 vaccine (dated by TCRdb to about 2021). About the investigation overall: A total of around 240 trial participants underwent TCR sequencing, of whom 207 received two doses of AZD1222 and about 25 received two doses of the MenACWY control vaccine. Trial participants were enrolled by age into 18-55, 56-69 and 70-plus year subgroups, with approximately 150, 28 and 58 TCR-sequenced participants respectively. On the study overall, not on this receptor specifically: Epitopes outside the regions mutated in the B.1.351 and B.1.1.7 variants were reportedly recognized by nearly half of the unique spike-specific TCRs. CD4 TCRs associated with the vaccine covered the entire spike protein, and the dominant responses were in regions 160-218 and 743-854. A significant rise in spike-specific TCR breadth and depth was observed after two AZD1222 doses relative to day 0 and relative to MenACWY recipients. Because no day 14 peak-response samples were available, the repertoires could be characterized only after the peak T cell response. Participants were mostly white British, with more females than males. The authors suggested clonal diversity may have been underestimated. Only 5 to 7 AZD1222 recipients were SARS-CoV-2 seropositive at baseline, limiting conclusions about previously exposed vaccinees. In the small 56-69-year group, the increase in depth fell short of significance, most likely because of low power.

According to the study, the label for this sample's time point signals: about 28 days (+/-7) after the second vaccine dose. Because spike-specific TCR depth and breadth did not differ between the two schedules, AZD1222 recipients who got a second dose at roughly 4 weeks were pooled with those who got a second dose at roughly 12 weeks. Vaccinee samples came from UK trials COV001 and COV002, including a single-blind randomized controlled phase 2/3 trial of AZD1222 (ChAdOx1 nCoV-19) in healthy adults. For TCRbeta chain sequencing, PBMC samples from trial participants were taken at day 0 and at day 28 after the second dose. To note about this clone: Its specific antigen is unknown. No base quality information exists; no much larger clone differs at one position.

The CDR3 holds 15 amino acids from the cysteine to the phenylalanine. The kept DNA is CDR3 alone, 45 bases in frame from the first base. Trimming removed 2 bases from V and 6 bases from J; the gene matches leave 9 bases unexplained. Based on the germline V gene (reference sequence), the CDR1 and CDR2 sequences are LNHDA and SQIVND. The CDR3 regions of human TCRbeta chains were subjected to immunosequencing. In the paper's pipeline: TCRs in the repertoires were matched against a reference library of SARS-CoV-2-specific TCRs that had been generated with the MIRA antigen-specificity platform. Breadth was defined as the fraction of unique TCRs that were SARS-CoV-2-associated. Depth was defined as the fraction of total T cells that were SARS-CoV-2-associated. Each spike-specific TCR was assigned to its reactive spike region and to a CD4 or CD8 class using the MIRA data. Log10-transformed breadth and depth values were compared by one-way ANOVA with Sidak's multiple comparisons tests. TCRdb's version of the immuneACCESS table is confined to in-frame rearrangements and falls short of the full clone set. An unresolved V gene accounts for under half of the shortfall where checked; the remainder is of unknown origin. V and J calls and clone size are given by that table; D and trimming were obtained from the DNA. Counted in this sample were about 120,000 clones; roughly 90% of them appeared once. The ten largest clones take up approximately 2.6% of the sample.

This specimen consisted of peripheral blood, obtained 28 days after the second AZD1222 dose. The rearrangement joined TRBV19 to TRBJ1-2, with TRBD1 matching 7 junction bases. The source is an adult who received the AZD1222 COVID-19 vaccine. The bases are TGTGCCAGTAGTATAATAGGGCAGGGGGAGAATGGCTACACCTTC. Protein translation: CASSIIGQGENGYTF.